This TCR beta chain was obtained from a study of blood T cell repertoires in COVID-19. Looking at the study overall: T cells, B-cell-depleted T cells, or PBMCs provided the cDNA or gDNA that served as material.

Profiling relied on immunoSEQ multiplex PCR, and the TCRdb table lists in-frame clones only, not all of them. The sample lists around 370,000 clones, 80% to 90% occurring once. The CDR3 runs 17 residues. Trimming cost V 3 bases and J 4 bases, with 22 bases left between them. The germline CDR1 and CDR2 sequences are LGHNT and FRNRAP. Recruited during active infection, patients (from Seattle) were subsequently followed longitudinally. Sequenced sample: peripheral blood. This TCR was recovered from a woman aged 50 to 60 with COVID-19, enrolled during active disease. The chain combines TRBV12-5 with TRBJ2-7; D possibly corresponds to TRBD1 (5 bases). CDR3 in DNA: TGTGCTAGTGGTTTCTTCCCCTCGTCTCAGGGTATATACGAGCAGTACTTC. Translating it yields CASGFFPSSQGIYEQYF.